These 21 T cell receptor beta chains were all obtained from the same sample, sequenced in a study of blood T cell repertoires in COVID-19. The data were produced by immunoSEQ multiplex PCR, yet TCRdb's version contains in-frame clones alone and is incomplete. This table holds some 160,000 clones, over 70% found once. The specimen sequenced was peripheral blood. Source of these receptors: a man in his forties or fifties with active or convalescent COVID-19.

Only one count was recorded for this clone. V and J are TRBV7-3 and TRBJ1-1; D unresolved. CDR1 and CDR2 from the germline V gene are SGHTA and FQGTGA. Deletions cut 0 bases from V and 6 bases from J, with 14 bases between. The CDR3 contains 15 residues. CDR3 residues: CASSLTALEVAEAFF. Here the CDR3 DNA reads TGTGCCAGCAGCTTAACGGCCCTTGAGGTAGCTGAAGCTTTCTTT.

The CDR3 loop is CASSSPTGGEKLFF. The CDR3 bases are TGTGCCAGCAGTTCTCCGACAGGGGGCGAAAAACTGTTTTTT. The V and J genes are TRBV28 and TRBJ1-4, with TRBD1 matching 10 bases. The CDR3 contains 14 residues. Looked up from germline, CDR1 is MDHEN and CDR2 is SYDVKM. Trimming took 4 bases from V and 8 from J; bases not matched to a gene: 4.

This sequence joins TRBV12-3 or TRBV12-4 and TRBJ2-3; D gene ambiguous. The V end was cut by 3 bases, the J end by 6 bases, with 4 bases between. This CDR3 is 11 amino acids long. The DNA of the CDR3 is TGTGCCAGCAGTTTCGGGGATACGCAGTATTTT. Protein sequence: CASSFGDTQYF.

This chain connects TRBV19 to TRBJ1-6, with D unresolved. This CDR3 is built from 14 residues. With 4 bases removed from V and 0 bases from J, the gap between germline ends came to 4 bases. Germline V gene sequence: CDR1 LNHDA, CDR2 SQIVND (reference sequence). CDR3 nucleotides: TGTGCCAGTAGTAGGAGCTCCTATAATTCACCCCTCCACTTT. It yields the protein CASSRSSYNSPLHF.

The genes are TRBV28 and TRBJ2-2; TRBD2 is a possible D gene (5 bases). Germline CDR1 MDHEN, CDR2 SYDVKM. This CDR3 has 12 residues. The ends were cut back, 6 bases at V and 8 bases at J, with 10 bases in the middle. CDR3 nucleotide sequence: TGTGCCAGCAGGAGGGTGATGGGGGAGCTGTTTTTT. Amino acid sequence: CASRRVMGELFF.

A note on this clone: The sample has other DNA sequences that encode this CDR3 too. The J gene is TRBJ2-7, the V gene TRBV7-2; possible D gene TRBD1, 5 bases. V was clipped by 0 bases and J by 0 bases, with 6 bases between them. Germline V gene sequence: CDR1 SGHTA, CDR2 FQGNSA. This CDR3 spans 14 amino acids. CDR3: CASSLARVSYEQYF. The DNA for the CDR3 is TGTGCCAGCAGCTTAGCCAGGGTCTCCTACGAGCAGTACTTC.

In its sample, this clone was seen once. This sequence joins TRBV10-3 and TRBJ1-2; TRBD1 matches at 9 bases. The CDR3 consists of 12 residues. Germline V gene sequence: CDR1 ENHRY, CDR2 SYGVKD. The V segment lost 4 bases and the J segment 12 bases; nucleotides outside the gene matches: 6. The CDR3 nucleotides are TGTGCCATCAGTGGACCGGGACAGGGAGACACCTTC. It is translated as CAISGPGQGDTF.

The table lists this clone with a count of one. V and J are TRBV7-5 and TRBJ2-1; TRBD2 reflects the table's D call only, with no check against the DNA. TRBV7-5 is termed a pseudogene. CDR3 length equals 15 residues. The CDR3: CVRRCSGTSYNEQFF. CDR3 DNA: TGTGTCAGAAGGTGTAGCGGGACCTCCTACAATGAGCAGTTCTTC.

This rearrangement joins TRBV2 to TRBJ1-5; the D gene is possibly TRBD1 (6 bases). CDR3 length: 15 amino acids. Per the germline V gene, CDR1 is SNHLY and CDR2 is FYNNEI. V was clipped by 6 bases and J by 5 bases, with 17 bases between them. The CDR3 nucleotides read TGTGCCAGCAGCTCCCAGGGGAGGGAAGATCAGCCCCAGCATTTT. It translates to CASSSQGREDQPQHF.

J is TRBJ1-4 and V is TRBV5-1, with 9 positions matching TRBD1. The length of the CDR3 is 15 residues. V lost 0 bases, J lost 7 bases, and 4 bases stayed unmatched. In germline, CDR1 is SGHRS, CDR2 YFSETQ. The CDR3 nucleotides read TGCGCCAGCAGCTTGGGGGACAGGGAGAGTGAAAAACTGTTTTTT. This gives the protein CASSLGDRESEKLFF.

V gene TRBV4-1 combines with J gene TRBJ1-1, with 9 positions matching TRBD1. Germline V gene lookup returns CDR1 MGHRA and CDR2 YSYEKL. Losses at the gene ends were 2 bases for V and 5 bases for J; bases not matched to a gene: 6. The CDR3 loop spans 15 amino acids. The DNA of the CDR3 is TGCGCCAGCAGCCAATTGACAGGGGGAAGGACTGAAGCTTTCTTT. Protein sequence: CASSQLTGGRTEAFF.

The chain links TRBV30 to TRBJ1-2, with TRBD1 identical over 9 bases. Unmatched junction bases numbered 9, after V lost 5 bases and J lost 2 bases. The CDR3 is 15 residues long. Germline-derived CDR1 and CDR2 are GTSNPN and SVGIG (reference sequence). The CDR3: CAWSKDRGLNYGYTF. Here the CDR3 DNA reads TGTGCCTGGTCTAAGGACAGGGGACTAAACTATGGCTACACCTTC.

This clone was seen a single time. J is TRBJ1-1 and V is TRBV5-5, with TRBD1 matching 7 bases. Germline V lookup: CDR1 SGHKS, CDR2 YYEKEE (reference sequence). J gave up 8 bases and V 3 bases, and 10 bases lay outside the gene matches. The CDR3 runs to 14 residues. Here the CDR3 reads CASSSYGTAPEAFF. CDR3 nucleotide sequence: TGTGCCAGCAGCTCCTACGGGACAGCGCCAGAAGCTTTCTTT.

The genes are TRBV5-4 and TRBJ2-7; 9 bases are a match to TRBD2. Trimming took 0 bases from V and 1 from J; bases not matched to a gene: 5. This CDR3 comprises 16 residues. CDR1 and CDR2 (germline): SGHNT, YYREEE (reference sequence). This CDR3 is CASSLGVAGASYEQYF. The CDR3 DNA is TGTGCCAGCAGCTTGGGGGTAGCGGGAGCGTCCTACGAGCAGTACTTC.

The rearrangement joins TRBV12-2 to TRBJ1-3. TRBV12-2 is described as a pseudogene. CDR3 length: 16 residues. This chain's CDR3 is CASRLAPEGSGNTIYF. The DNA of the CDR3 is TGTGCAAGTCGCTTAGCCCCCGAGGGCTCTGGAAACACCATATATTTT.

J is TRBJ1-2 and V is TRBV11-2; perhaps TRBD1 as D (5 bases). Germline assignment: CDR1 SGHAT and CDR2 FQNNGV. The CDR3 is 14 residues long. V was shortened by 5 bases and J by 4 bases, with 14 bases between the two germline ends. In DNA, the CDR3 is TGTGCCAGCAGCGCGGAAACAGGATCCTATGGCTACACCTTC. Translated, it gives CASSAETGSYGYTF.

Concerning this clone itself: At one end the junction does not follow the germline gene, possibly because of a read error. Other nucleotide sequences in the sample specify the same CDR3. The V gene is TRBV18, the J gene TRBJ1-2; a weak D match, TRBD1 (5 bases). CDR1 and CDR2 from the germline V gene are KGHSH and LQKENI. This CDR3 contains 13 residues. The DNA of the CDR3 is TGTGCCAGCTCACCTGACAGAAACTATGGTTACACCTTC. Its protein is CASSPDRNYGYTF.

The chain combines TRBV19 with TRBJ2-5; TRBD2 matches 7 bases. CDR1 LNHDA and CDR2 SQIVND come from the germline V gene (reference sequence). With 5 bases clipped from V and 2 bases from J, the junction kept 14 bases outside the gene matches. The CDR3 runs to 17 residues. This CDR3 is CASSAGRDPSAQETQYF. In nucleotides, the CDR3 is TGTGCCAGTAGTGCAGGGAGGGACCCTAGTGCTCAAGAGACCCAGTACTTC.

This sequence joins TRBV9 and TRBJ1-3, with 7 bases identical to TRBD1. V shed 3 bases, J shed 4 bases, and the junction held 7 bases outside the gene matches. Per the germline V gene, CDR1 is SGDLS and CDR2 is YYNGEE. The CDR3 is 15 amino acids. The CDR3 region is CASSERQGVGNTIYF. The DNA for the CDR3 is TGTGCCAGCAGCGAGAGACAGGGAGTGGGAAACACCATATATTTT.

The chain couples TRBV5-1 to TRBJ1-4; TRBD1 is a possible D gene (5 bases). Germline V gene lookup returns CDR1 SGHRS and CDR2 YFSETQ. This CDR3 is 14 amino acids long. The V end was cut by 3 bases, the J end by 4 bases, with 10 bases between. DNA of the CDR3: TGCGCCAGCAGCTCCCATCAGGGTAATGAAAAACTGTTTTTT. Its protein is CASSSHQGNEKLFF.

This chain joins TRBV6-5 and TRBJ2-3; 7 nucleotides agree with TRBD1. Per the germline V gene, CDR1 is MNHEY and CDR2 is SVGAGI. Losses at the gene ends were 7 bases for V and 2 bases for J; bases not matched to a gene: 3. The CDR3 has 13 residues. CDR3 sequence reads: CASKRGPTDTQYF. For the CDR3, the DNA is TGTGCCAGCAAGAGGGGGCCCACAGATACGCAGTATTTT.